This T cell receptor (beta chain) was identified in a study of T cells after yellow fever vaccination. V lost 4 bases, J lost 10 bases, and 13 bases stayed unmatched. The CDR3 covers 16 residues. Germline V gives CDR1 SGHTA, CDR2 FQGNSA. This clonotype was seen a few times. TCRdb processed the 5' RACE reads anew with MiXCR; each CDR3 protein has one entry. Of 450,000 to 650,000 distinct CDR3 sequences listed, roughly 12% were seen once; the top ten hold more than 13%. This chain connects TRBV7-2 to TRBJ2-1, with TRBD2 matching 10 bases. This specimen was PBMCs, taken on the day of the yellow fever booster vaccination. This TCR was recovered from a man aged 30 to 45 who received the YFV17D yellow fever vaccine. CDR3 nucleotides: TGTGCCAGCAGCTCACGAGCGGGAGGGCCCCGTGGAGAGCAGTTCTTC. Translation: CASSSRAGGPRGEQFF.